The 4 T cell receptor beta chains in this list originate from one sample, sequenced in a study of cytomegalovirus exposure and HLA in healthy donors. Primers included in the PCR were 60 Vbeta and 13 Jbeta primers. Generated by immunoSEQ multiplex PCR, the TCRdb table keeps only in-frame clones and is missing some. This sample has tens of thousands of clones, with 76% found just once. Sequencing was done on a sample of PBMCs. These receptors were taken from a man in his late teens or twenties in good health and CMV-seronegative.

V and J are TRBV2 and TRBJ2-6; 7 nucleotides align to TRBD2. The V and J ends lost 3 bases and 4 bases, in that order; junction bases with no gene match: 6. This CDR3 contains 16 residues. Germline CDR1 and CDR2: SNHLY and FYNNEI. The CDR3 DNA reads TGTGCCAGCAGTGAGGGGGAGGGTATAGGGGCCAACGTCCTGACTTTC. It codes for CASSEGEGIGANVLTF.

This chain connects TRBV6-4 to TRBJ2-1; 7 bases line up with TRBD1. The CDR3 runs to 15 residues. Germline V gives CDR1 MRHNA, CDR2 SNTAGT. With 6 bases clipped from V and 1 base from J, the junction kept 6 bases outside the gene matches. In nucleotides, the CDR3 is TGTGCCAGCAGCCGGGACAGCTATTCCTACAATGAGCAGTTCTTC. The encoded protein is CASSRDSYSYNEQFF.

The genes are TRBV7-9 and TRBJ2-3; 8 nucleotides match TRBD2. The CDR3 is made up of 16 amino acids. Trimming cost V 3 bases and J 2 bases; bases outside gene matches: 7. CDR1 is SEHNR, CDR2 FQNEAQ, per germline (reference sequence). As DNA, the CDR3 is TGTGCCAGCAGCTTGCAGCGGGGGACACCCACAGATACGCAGTATTTT. Encoded protein: CASSLQRGTPTDTQYF.

CDR3 sequence (DNA): TGCAGCGTGGGACAGTTAGCTAACTATGGCTACACCTTC. This gives the protein CSVGQLANYGYTF. The gene calls are TRBV29-1 and TRBJ1-2, with 7 bases lining up with TRBD1. In germline, CDR1 is SQVTM, CDR2 ANQGSEA. V was pared by 6 bases and J by 0 bases, with 4 bases of the junction left unmatched. The CDR3 contains 13 residues.